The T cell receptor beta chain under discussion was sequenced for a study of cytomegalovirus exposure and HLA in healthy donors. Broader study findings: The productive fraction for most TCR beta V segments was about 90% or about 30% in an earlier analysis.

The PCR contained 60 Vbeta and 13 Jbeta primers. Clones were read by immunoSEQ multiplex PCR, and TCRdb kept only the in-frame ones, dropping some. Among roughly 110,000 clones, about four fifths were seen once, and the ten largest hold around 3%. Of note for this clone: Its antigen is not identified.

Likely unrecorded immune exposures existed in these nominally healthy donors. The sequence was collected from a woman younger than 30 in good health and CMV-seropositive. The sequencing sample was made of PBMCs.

This CDR3 is CASSPVPLAGERFGELFF. CDR3 coding DNA: TGCGCCAGCAGCCCCGTACCCCTAGCGGGAGAGAGATTCGGGGAGCTGTTTTTT. The chain employs TRBV4-1 and TRBJ2-2; 10 bases fit TRBD2. V dropped 4 bases and J dropped 7; count of bases not matched to a gene: 15. Germline CDR1 reads MGHRA; CDR2 reads YSYEKL. This CDR3 has 18 amino acids.